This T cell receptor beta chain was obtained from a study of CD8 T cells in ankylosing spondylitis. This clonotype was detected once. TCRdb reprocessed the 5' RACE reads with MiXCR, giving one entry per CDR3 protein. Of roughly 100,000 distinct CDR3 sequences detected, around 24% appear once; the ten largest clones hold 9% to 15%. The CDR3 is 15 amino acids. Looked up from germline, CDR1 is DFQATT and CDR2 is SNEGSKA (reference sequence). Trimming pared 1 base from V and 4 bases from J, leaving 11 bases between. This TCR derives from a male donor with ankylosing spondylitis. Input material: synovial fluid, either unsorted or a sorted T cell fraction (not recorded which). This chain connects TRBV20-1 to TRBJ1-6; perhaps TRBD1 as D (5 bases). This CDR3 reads CSARGERGYNSPLHF. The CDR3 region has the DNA TGCAGTGCTAGAGGAGAGAGGGGTTATAATTCACCCCTCCACTTT.